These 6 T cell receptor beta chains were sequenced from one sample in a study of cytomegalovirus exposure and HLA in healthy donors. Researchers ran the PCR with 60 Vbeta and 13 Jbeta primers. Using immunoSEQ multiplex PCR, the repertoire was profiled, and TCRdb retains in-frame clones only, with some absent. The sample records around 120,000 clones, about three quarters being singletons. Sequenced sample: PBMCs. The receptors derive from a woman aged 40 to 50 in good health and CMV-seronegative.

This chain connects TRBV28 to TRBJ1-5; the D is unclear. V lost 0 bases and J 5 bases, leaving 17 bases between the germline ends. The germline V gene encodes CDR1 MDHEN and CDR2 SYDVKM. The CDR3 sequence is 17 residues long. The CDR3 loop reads CASSLWASGREDQPQHF. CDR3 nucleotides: TGTGCCAGCAGTTTATGGGCTTCGGGGAGGGAGGATCAGCCCCAGCATTTT.

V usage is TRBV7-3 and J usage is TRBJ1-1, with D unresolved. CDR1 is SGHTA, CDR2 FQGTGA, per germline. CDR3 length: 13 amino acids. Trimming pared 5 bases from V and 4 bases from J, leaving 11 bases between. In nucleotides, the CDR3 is TGTGCCAGCAGCCCGTCAGAGGGCACTGAAGCTTTCTTT. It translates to CASSPSEGTEAFF.

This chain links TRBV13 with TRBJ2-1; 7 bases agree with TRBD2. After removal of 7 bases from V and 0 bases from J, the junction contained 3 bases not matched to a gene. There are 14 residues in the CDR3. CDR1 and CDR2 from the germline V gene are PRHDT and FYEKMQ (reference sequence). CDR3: CASNSGSSYNEQFF. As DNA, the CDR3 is TGTGCCAGCAATAGCGGGTCCTCCTACAATGAGCAGTTCTTC.

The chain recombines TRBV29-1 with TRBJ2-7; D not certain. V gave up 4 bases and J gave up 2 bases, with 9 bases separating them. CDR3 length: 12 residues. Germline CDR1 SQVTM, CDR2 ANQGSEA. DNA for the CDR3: TGCAGCGTTGGGCAGAAAGCCTACGAGCAGTACTTC. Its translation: CSVGQKAYEQYF.

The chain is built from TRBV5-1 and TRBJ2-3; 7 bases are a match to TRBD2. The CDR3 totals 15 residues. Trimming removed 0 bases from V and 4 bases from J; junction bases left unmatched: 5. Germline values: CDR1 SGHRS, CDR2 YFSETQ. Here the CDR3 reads CASSLAGLGPDTQYF. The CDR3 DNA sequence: TGCGCCAGCAGCTTGGCCGGACTAGGGCCAGATACGCAGTATTTT.

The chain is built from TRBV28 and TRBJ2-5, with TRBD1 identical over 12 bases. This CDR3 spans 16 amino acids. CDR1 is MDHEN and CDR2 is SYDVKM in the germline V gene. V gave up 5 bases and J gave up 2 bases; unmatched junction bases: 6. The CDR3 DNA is TGTGCCAGCAGTAAGCGGGACAGGGGGCTTCAAGAGACCCAGTACTTC. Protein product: CASSKRDRGLQETQYF.